This T cell receptor (beta chain) was recorded in a study of tumor and adjacent non-tumor tissue in lung cancer. No cell sorting was done before RNA was extracted from the tissue. Between August and November 2014, newly diagnosed, chemotherapy-naive lung cancer patients underwent thoracic surgery in China. The library came from three nested PCR rounds adapted from ARM-PCR protocols. TCRdb itself ran the multiplex PCR reads through MiXCR, one entry per CDR3 protein. The sample contains around 140,000 distinct CDR3 sequences, approximately 70% of which appear only once. The table lists this clonotype with many counts. Its cognate antigen is unknown. V shed 3 bases and J 2 bases; nucleotides not matched to a gene: 2. Germline-derived CDR1 and CDR2 are DFQATT and SNEGSKA (reference sequence). CDR3 length equals 14 residues. Regarding the study as a whole: Significantly higher TCR diversity was found in tumor than normal lung. Tumor repertoires had a smaller top 100 clone share than normal lung.

The receptor's source is a man between 60 and 70 years old with small cell lung cancer. This rearrangement joins TRBV20-1 to TRBJ1-4; 8 nucleotides line up with TRBD1. The specimen sequenced was lung tumor tissue. The CDR3 reads CSASYRGTNEKLFF. CDR3 DNA sequence: TGCAGTGCTAGTTACAGGGGGACTAATGAAAAACTGTTTTTT.